This T cell receptor beta chain was identified in a study of tumor and adjacent non-tumor tissue in lung cancer. Points from the study as a whole: Tumor tissue had significantly higher TCR diversity than normal lung.

This sample's RNA came from whole unsorted tissue. In its sample, this clonotype was seen many times. What it binds is not known. The library came from three nested PCR rounds adapted from ARM-PCR protocols. TCRdb used MiXCR to reprocess the multiplex PCR reads, holding one entry per CDR3 protein. This sample has around 120,000 distinct CDR3 sequences, with 66% found just once. The sample comprised lung tumor tissue. The clonotype comes from a man aged 30-40 years with non-small cell lung cancer.

The CDR3 nucleotides are TGCGCCAGCAGCCACACAGGGAGGTCAGATACGCAGTATTTT. Encoded protein: CASSHTGRSDTQYF. The rearrangement joins TRBV4-3 to TRBJ2-3; the D gene could be TRBD1 or TRBD2 (6 bases each). Trimming shortened V by 3 bases and J by 4 bases, and 11 bases separated the two germline ends. Germline CDR1 and CDR2: LGHNA and YSLEER. The CDR3 is 14 amino acids.